These T cell receptor beta chains were read from a single sample in a study of blood T cell repertoires in COVID-19. Assay used: immunoSEQ multiplex PCR; TCRdb lists only in-frame clones, some missing. The table has 150,000 to 200,000 clones, around 87% seen once. Sequenced sample: peripheral blood. The receptor source for this set is a man aged 35 to 55 with active or convalescent COVID-19. Both conserved end residues are part of each CDR3. D genes are given only for firm matches. Expanded clones are given a class, and other clones once, few, many or no size at all.

d_gene: -; j_gene: TRBJ2-3; abundance: -; v_gene: TRBV10-1; CDR3nt: TGCGCCAGCAGTGAGTTACCCGGGGTAGCGGGCACAGATACGCAGTATTTT; CDR3aa: CASSELPGVAGTDTQYF
d_gene: -; j_gene: TRBJ1-5; abundance: -; v_gene: TRBV6-2/TRBV6-3; CDR3nt: TGTGCCAGCAGTTACTCGACGGGGAGTCAGCCCCAGCATTTT; CDR3aa: CASSYSTGSQPQHF
d_gene: TRBD1; j_gene: TRBJ2-7; abundance: -; v_gene: TRBV11-2; CDR3nt: TGTGCCAGCAGCTTGGGACAGAACTACGAGCAGTACTTC; CDR3aa: CASSLGQNYEQYF
d_gene: TRBD1; j_gene: TRBJ1-3; abundance: -; v_gene: TRBV6-5; CDR3nt: TGTGCCAGCAGTACCCTGACAGGGAAAGGGTCTACCATATATTTT; CDR3aa: CASSTLTGKGSTIYF
d_gene: -; j_gene: TRBJ1-1; abundance: -; v_gene: TRBV6-5; CDR3nt: TGTGCCAGCAGTTTCGACAGGACCAACATGAACACTGAAGCTTTCTTT; CDR3aa: CASSFDRTNMNTEAFF
d_gene: -; j_gene: TRBJ1-3; abundance: -; v_gene: TRBV3-1/TRBV3-2; CDR3nt: TGTGCCAGCAGCCCGACTTGGCGATCTGGGTCTGGAAACACCATATATTTT; CDR3aa: CASSPTWRSGSGNTIYF
d_gene: TRBD1; j_gene: TRBJ1-1; abundance: -; v_gene: TRBV6-5; CDR3nt: TGTGCCAGCAGTTTAGGACAGGGGCACACTGAAGCTTTCTTT; CDR3aa: CASSLGQGHTEAFF
d_gene: TRBD2; j_gene: TRBJ2-1; abundance: -; v_gene: TRBV5-1; CDR3nt: TGCGCCAGCAGCTTGGCGCCCAGCGGGGTATACAATGAGCAGTTCTTC; CDR3aa: CASSLAPSGVYNEQFF
d_gene: TRBD1; j_gene: TRBJ1-2; abundance: -; v_gene: TRBV18; CDR3nt: TGTGCCAGCTCACGGCTAAGAGACAGGGGGCCCTATGGCTACACCTTC; CDR3aa: CASSRLRDRGPYGYTF
d_gene: TRBD1; j_gene: TRBJ1-6; abundance: -; v_gene: TRBV5-1; CDR3nt: TGCGCCAGCAGCACAGGGGGTACAAGTAATTCACCCCTCCACTTT; CDR3aa: CASSTGGTSNSPLHF
d_gene: -; j_gene: TRBJ2-3; abundance: -; v_gene: TRBV27; CDR3nt: TGTGCCAGCAAAGTACTTACCAGCACAGATACGCAGTATTTT; CDR3aa: CASKVLTSTDTQYF
d_gene: TRBD1; j_gene: TRBJ1-6; abundance: -; v_gene: TRBV4-2; CDR3nt: TGTGCCAGCAGCCTGGACAGGAGGAAACCCCTCCACTTT; CDR3aa: CASSLDRRKPLHF
d_gene: -; j_gene: TRBJ2-7; abundance: -; v_gene: TRBV11-2; CDR3nt: TGTGCCAGCAGGCTTCTAGAGACCTTCTTGTACGAGCAGTACTTC; CDR3aa: CASRLLETFLYEQYF
d_gene: -; j_gene: TRBJ2-1; abundance: -; v_gene: TRBV5-4; CDR3nt: TGTGCCAGCAGCGGGAGTATGGATGAGCAGTTCTTC; CDR3aa: CASSGSMDEQFF
d_gene: -; j_gene: TRBJ2-7; abundance: -; v_gene: TRBV27; CDR3nt: TGTGCCAGCAGTTTGGCGGGGAGCGAGCAGTACTTC; CDR3aa: CASSLAGSEQYF
d_gene: -; j_gene: TRBJ2-1; abundance: -; v_gene: TRBV5-1; CDR3nt: TGCGCCAGCAGCTTGGGGGCAACTCCCTCCTACAATGAGCAGTTCTTC; CDR3aa: CASSLGATPSYNEQFF
d_gene: -; j_gene: TRBJ2-5; abundance: few; v_gene: TRBV7-8; CDR3nt: TGTGCCAGCAGTTCTCCCGGGGTCGATTTCCAAGAGACCCAGTACTTC; CDR3aa: CASSSPGVDFQETQYF
d_gene: -; j_gene: TRBJ2-5; abundance: -; v_gene: TRBV2; CDR3nt: TGTGCCAGCAGTGATGCCCGTGTCCAGGAGACCCAGTACTTC; CDR3aa: CASSDARVQETQYF
d_gene: TRBD1; j_gene: TRBJ1-5; abundance: once; v_gene: TRBV7-3; CDR3nt: TGTGCCAGCAGCCCCACAGGGGGTAGCAATCAGCCCCAGCATTTT; CDR3aa: CASSPTGGSNQPQHF
d_gene: -; j_gene: TRBJ2-3; abundance: -; v_gene: TRBV27; CDR3nt: TGTGCCAGCAGGGAGACTAGCACAGATACGCAGTATTTT; CDR3aa: CASRETSTDTQYF
d_gene: TRBD1; j_gene: TRBJ1-6; abundance: -; v_gene: TRBV3-1/TRBV3-2; CDR3nt: TGTGCCAGCAGCCCTGGACAGGGGCATAATTCACCCCTCCACTTT; CDR3aa: CASSPGQGHNSPLHF
d_gene: -; j_gene: TRBJ1-2; abundance: -; v_gene: TRBV7-9; CDR3nt: TGTGCCAGCAGCCTGAGTCTCCCTAACTATGGCTACACCTTC; CDR3aa: CASSLSLPNYGYTF
d_gene: -; j_gene: TRBJ2-7; abundance: -; v_gene: TRBV21-1; CDR3nt: TGTGCCAGCAGCAAAGGGCCTGGAGGGGGCGGGTACGAGCAGTACTTC; CDR3aa: CASSKGPGGGGYEQYF
d_gene: -; j_gene: TRBJ1-2; abundance: -; v_gene: TRBV4-1; CDR3nt: TGCGCCAGCAGCCAAGTTCGAGGTTATGGCTACACCTTC; CDR3aa: CASSQVRGYGYTF
d_gene: -; j_gene: TRBJ1-1; abundance: -; v_gene: TRBV18; CDR3nt: TGTGCCAGCTCACCATTAGGGGATGGGTACACTGAAGCTTTCTTT; CDR3aa: CASSPLGDGYTEAFF
d_gene: -; j_gene: TRBJ2-2; abundance: -; v_gene: TRBV27; CDR3nt: TGTGCCAGCAGCCCCGACAGTTACACCGGGGAGCTGTTTTTT; CDR3aa: CASSPDSYTGELFF
d_gene: -; j_gene: TRBJ2-5; abundance: -; v_gene: TRBV7-9; CDR3nt: TGTGCCAGCAGCTTAGCCTCCGGCCAAGAGACCCAGTACTTC; CDR3aa: CASSLASGQETQYF
d_gene: TRBD2; j_gene: TRBJ2-3; abundance: -; v_gene: TRBV12-3/TRBV12-4; CDR3nt: TGTGCCAGCAGTTTACGAGCTAGCGGGGGCCGTTTT; CDR3aa: CASSLRASGGRF
d_gene: TRBD1; j_gene: TRBJ1-2; abundance: -; v_gene: TRBV19; CDR3nt: TGTGCCAGTAGTATACCACTGCGGCCGGGACAGGGATCCCTCTATGGCTACACCTTC; CDR3aa: CASSIPLRPGQGSLYGYTF
d_gene: TRBD1; j_gene: TRBJ1-2; abundance: few; v_gene: TRBV6-5; CDR3nt: TGTGCCAGCACCATCACACAGGGGTCCTATGGCTACACCTTC; CDR3aa: CASTITQGSYGYTF
d_gene: TRBD1; j_gene: TRBJ1-4; abundance: -; v_gene: TRBV3-1/TRBV3-2; CDR3nt: TGTGCCAGCAGCCAACGGACAGGTCGTGATGAAAAACTGTTTTTT; CDR3aa: CASSQRTGRDEKLFF
d_gene: TRBD2; j_gene: TRBJ2-7; abundance: -; v_gene: TRBV5-1; CDR3nt: TGCGCCAGCAGCTCCCGGGCGGGGGTATCCTCCTACGAGCAGTACTTC; CDR3aa: CASSSRAGVSSYEQYF
d_gene: -; j_gene: TRBJ1-2; abundance: -; v_gene: TRBV7-2; CDR3nt: TGTGCCAGCAGCCCTCCAGGGATGGGTGGCTACACCTTC; CDR3aa: CASSPPGMGGYTF
d_gene: -; j_gene: TRBJ2-7; abundance: few; v_gene: TRBV30; CDR3nt: TGTGCCTGGAGTGTCCAGGAGGGGTACGAGCAGTACTTC; CDR3aa: CAWSVQEGYEQYF
d_gene: TRBD2; j_gene: TRBJ2-7; abundance: -; v_gene: TRBV10-1; CDR3nt: TGCGCCAGCAGTACCGGGACTAGCGGGGGGCAAGGGGTTGACGAGCAGTACTTC; CDR3aa: CASSTGTSGGQGVDEQYF
d_gene: -; j_gene: TRBJ1-1; abundance: -; v_gene: TRBV3-1/TRBV3-2; CDR3nt: TGTGCCAGCAGCCAGATGGGCCCTGACGCTTTCTTT; CDR3aa: CASSQMGPDAFF
d_gene: TRBD1; j_gene: TRBJ1-2; abundance: -; v_gene: TRBV2; CDR3nt: TGTGCCAGCAGTGAAGTCAGGGGGGTCGGTAACTATGGCTACACCTTC; CDR3aa: CASSEVRGVGNYGYTF
d_gene: -; j_gene: TRBJ2-6; abundance: -; v_gene: TRBV7-9; CDR3nt: TGTGCCAGCAGCTTAGCAGGGACACTAGTCTCTGGGGCCAACGTCCTGACTTTC; CDR3aa: CASSLAGTLVSGANVLTF
d_gene: TRBD1; j_gene: TRBJ1-2; abundance: -; v_gene: TRBV5-1; CDR3nt: TGCGCCAGCAGCGTGTCCGGGACAGGGGGCCTCTATGGCTACACCTTC; CDR3aa: CASSVSGTGGLYGYTF
d_gene: TRBD1; j_gene: TRBJ2-7; abundance: -; v_gene: TRBV5-1; CDR3nt: TGCGCCAGCAGCTTGGGTGGCAGGGGGCTAGGTGAGCAGTACTTC; CDR3aa: CASSLGGRGLGEQYF
d_gene: -; j_gene: TRBJ1-5; abundance: -; v_gene: TRBV6-5; CDR3nt: TGTGCCAGCAGTTACAGACAGGCCGTACAGCCCCAGCATTTT; CDR3aa: CASSYRQAVQPQHF
d_gene: -; j_gene: TRBJ2-7; abundance: -; v_gene: TRBV6-5; CDR3nt: TGTGCCAGCAGTTACTCCGGCCTCTCTGGGGCAAAGGAACAGTACTTC; CDR3aa: CASSYSGLSGAKEQYF
d_gene: TRBD2; j_gene: TRBJ2-7; abundance: -; v_gene: TRBV2; CDR3nt: TGTGCCAGCAGTGCATTGAGGATTAGAGCGGGGGCCAACTACGAGCAGTACTTC; CDR3aa: CASSALRIRAGANYEQYF
d_gene: -; j_gene: TRBJ1-1; abundance: -; v_gene: TRBV7-9; CDR3nt: TGTGCCAGCAGCCGACTAGGGGGGGTGAGGGACACTGAAGCTTTCTTT; CDR3aa: CASSRLGGVRDTEAFF
d_gene: -; j_gene: TRBJ1-4; abundance: -; v_gene: TRBV5-4; CDR3nt: TGTGCCAGCAGTTCAGGGCGGGGTCAGGGTAATGAAAAACTGTTTTTT; CDR3aa: CASSSGRGQGNEKLFF
d_gene: TRBD1; j_gene: TRBJ2-2; abundance: -; v_gene: TRBV9; CDR3nt: TGTGCCAGCAGCGTAGGAGGGACAGGAACCGGGGAGCTGTTTTTT; CDR3aa: CASSVGGTGTGELFF
d_gene: -; j_gene: TRBJ1-1; abundance: -; v_gene: TRBV7-2; CDR3nt: TGTGCCAGCAGCTTAGCTCCAGGGGTGGGCACTGAAGCTTTCTTT; CDR3aa: CASSLAPGVGTEAFF
d_gene: TRBD1; j_gene: TRBJ1-1; abundance: -; v_gene: TRBV5-6; CDR3nt: TGTGCCAGCAGCGACGACAGGGGGCGTAACTCTGAAGCTTTCTTT; CDR3aa: CASSDDRGRNSEAFF
d_gene: TRBD1; j_gene: TRBJ1-6; abundance: -; v_gene: TRBV27; CDR3nt: TGTGCCAGCATGGGACAGGGCTATAATTCACCCCTCCACTTT; CDR3aa: CASMGQGYNSPLHF
d_gene: -; j_gene: TRBJ1-6; abundance: -; v_gene: TRBV11-2; CDR3nt: TGTGCCAGCAGCTTGACAGGTTATAATTCACCCCTCCACTTT; CDR3aa: CASSLTGYNSPLHF
d_gene: -; j_gene: TRBJ2-7; abundance: -; v_gene: TRBV11-2; CDR3nt: TGTGCCAGCAGCCGACAGACAGACTACGAGCAGTACTTC; CDR3aa: CASSRQTDYEQYF
d_gene: TRBD1; j_gene: TRBJ2-1; abundance: -; v_gene: TRBV24-1; CDR3nt: TGTGCCACTAATGTCGAGGGGGCCCCCTACAATGAGCAGTTCTTC; CDR3aa: CATNVEGAPYNEQFF
d_gene: TRBD1; j_gene: TRBJ2-6; abundance: -; v_gene: TRBV28; CDR3nt: TGTGCCAGCAGCCGAGGACAGGGGCGACTTGGAGGGGCCAACGTCCTGACTTTC; CDR3aa: CASSRGQGRLGGANVLTF